One sample yielded the 12 T cell receptor beta chains listed below, sequenced in a study of cytomegalovirus exposure and HLA in healthy donors. Amplification used 60 Vbeta primers and 13 Jbeta primers. Clones were sequenced by immunoSEQ multiplex PCR, and TCRdb holds only the in-frame ones, with some missing. The data hold 150,000 to 200,000 clones, with 85% observed a single time. The sequencing sample was made of PBMCs. The receptors come from a man between 18 and 35 years old in good health and CMV-seropositive.

This chain links TRBV11-3 with TRBJ2-1, with TRBD2 matching 9 bases. In germline, CDR1 is SGHNT, CDR2 YENEEA. The CDR3 consists of 15 residues. The junction had 4 bases not matched to a gene; V was cut back by 3 bases and J by 4 bases. CDR3 loop: CASSFSTSGYNEQFF. In DNA form, the CDR3 reads TGTGCCAGCAGCTTCTCGACTAGCGGTTACAATGAGCAGTTCTTC.

As regards this clone: Different DNA sequences within this sample yield the same CDR3. The J gene is TRBJ1-2, the V gene TRBV7-2; 8 bases match TRBD1. This CDR3 comprises 16 residues. The germline V gene has CDR1 SGHTA and CDR2 FQGNSA. With 1 base clipped from V and 0 bases from J, the junction kept 4 bases outside the gene matches. The CDR3 protein is CASSLVGTGSNYGYTF. The CDR3 coding sequence is TGTGCCAGCAGCTTAGTAGGGACAGGATCTAACTATGGCTACACCTTC.

The CDR3 loop is CASSLPTLAGYEQYF. In DNA form, the CDR3 reads TGTGCCAGCAGCTTACCTACTCTAGCGGGGTACGAGCAGTACTTC. The genes are TRBV11-2 and TRBJ2-7, with 9 bases matching TRBD2. The V and J ends lost 2 bases and 4 bases, in that order; junction bases with no gene match: 6. Germline V gene sequence: CDR1 SGHAT, CDR2 FQNNGV. The length of the CDR3 is 15 residues.

V and J are TRBV11-2 and TRBJ2-1, with TRBD2 as a possible D gene (5 bases). Trimming removed 4 bases from V and 0 bases from J, with 13 bases in between. Germline V lookup: CDR1 SGHAT, CDR2 FQNNGV. The CDR3 contains 16 residues. Here the CDR3 reads CASSYRADSSYNEQFF. In DNA, the CDR3 is TGTGCCAGCAGCTACCGAGCGGATAGCTCCTACAATGAGCAGTTCTTC.

The chain combines TRBV27 with TRBJ1-1; D is ambiguous. The germline V gene has CDR1 MNHEY and CDR2 SMNVEV (reference sequence). V lost 1 base to trimming and J lost 1 base, with 7 bases between them. The CDR3 covers 14 residues. The CDR3 protein is CASSLFQSNTEAFF. The DNA of the CDR3 is TGTGCCAGCAGTTTATTCCAGTCGAACACTGAAGCTTTCTTT.

This clone was detected once. The chain combines TRBV6-5 with TRBJ2-7; TRBD1 might be the D (6 bases). The germline V gene encodes CDR1 MNHEY and CDR2 SVGAGI. Trimming pared 6 bases from V and 2 bases from J, leaving 17 bases between. The CDR3 is 15 amino acids. In nucleotides, the CDR3 is TGTGCCAGCAGCCCTAGTGGGGCAGGGGCCTACGAGCAGTACTTC. It is translated as CASSPSGAGAYEQYF.

The CDR3 sequence: CASTLPGTDTQYF. CDR3 DNA sequence: TGCGCCAGCACCCTCCCAGGGACAGATACGCAGTATTTT. The genes are TRBV5-1 and TRBJ2-3; a possible D gene is TRBD1 (5 bases). Trimming cost V 6 bases and J 3 bases, with 11 bases left between them. The CDR3 contains 13 residues. Germline V gene sequence: CDR1 SGHRS, CDR2 YFSETQ.

V usage is TRBV29-1 and J usage is TRBJ1-2, with 11 bases fitting TRBD1. The germline gives CDR1 SQVTM, CDR2 ANQGSEA. V shed 6 bases and J 4 bases; nucleotides not matched to a gene: 4. This CDR3 contains 13 residues. The CDR3 DNA follows: TGCAGCGTCTCGGGACAGGGGGGCTATGGCTACACCTTC. Residues: CSVSGQGGYGYTF.

This chain connects TRBV19 to TRBJ1-2; TRBD1 aligns across 8 bases. Germline CDR1 and CDR2: LNHDA and SQIVND (reference sequence). J gave up 7 bases and V 5 bases, and 9 bases lay outside the gene matches. CDR3 length: 14 amino acids. CDR3 region: CASSFPGGVFGYTF. Here the CDR3 DNA reads TGTGCCAGTAGTTTCCCAGGGGGCGTCTTTGGCTACACCTTC.

The chain has TRBV12-5 and TRBJ2-7; possible D gene TRBD2, 6 bases. V was pared by 4 bases and J by 3 bases, with 10 bases between. The CDR3 length is 13 residues. In germline, CDR1 is LGHNT, CDR2 FRNRAP. The CDR3 protein is CASGWGGDYEQYF. DNA of the CDR3: TGTGCTAGTGGTTGGGGCGGGGACTACGAGCAGTACTTC.

The rearrangement joins TRBV4-2 to TRBJ2-1, with a possible D match to TRBD1 (6 bases). Trimming took 0 bases from V and 6 from J, leaving 18 bases between them. The CDR3 spans 17 residues. From germline, CDR1 is LGHNA and CDR2 YNFKEQ. This CDR3 reads CASSQDFSQGRFNEQFF. CDR3 in DNA: TGTGCCAGCAGCCAAGACTTCTCCCAGGGGCGTTTCAATGAGCAGTTCTTC.

Of note for this clone: Distinct nucleotide sequences in the sample also encode this CDR3. This chain links TRBV5-1 with TRBJ2-7; no definite D call. Germline lookup yields CDR1 SGHRS and CDR2 YFSETQ. The CDR3 runs 14 residues. V was trimmed by 0 bases and J by 1 base, leaving 8 bases between them. CDR3 in DNA: TGCGCCAGCAGCTTGGCATCGGGTTCCTACGAGCAGTACTTC. Translating gives CASSLASGSYEQYF.